One and the same sample provided the 17 T cell receptor beta chains below, sequenced in a study of radiation and T cells in renal cell carcinoma. Using immunoSEQ multiplex PCR, the repertoire was profiled, and TCRdb retains in-frame clones only, with some absent. The data hold about 16,000 clones, with roughly 50% observed a single time. Treatment noted: 15 Gy SBRT to primary tumor, nephrectomy 4 weeks later. The sequences come from tumor tissue, collected from a patient whose treatment included radiotherapy and nephrectomy. These receptors all stem from a woman aged 55-70 years with renal cell carcinoma.

V usage is TRBV15 and J usage is TRBJ1-2, with D perhaps matching TRBD1 (5 bases). CDR1 is LNHNV and CDR2 is YYDKDF in the germline V gene (reference sequence). The CDR3 sequence is 16 residues long. V was cut by 0 bases and J by 8 bases, with 19 bases left in between. In DNA, the CDR3 is TGTGCCACCAGCAGAGATTTTAAGGGGAGCGAAGGGGGCTACACCTTC. Its protein is CATSRDFKGSEGGYTF.

Comment on this clone: This sample also contains other DNA sequences that code for the same CDR3. The CDR3 nucleotides read TGTGCCAGCAGCTACCCATTGGACAGGGCGAACACTGAAGCTTTCTTT. As protein: CASSYPLDRANTEAFF. This chain links TRBV2 with TRBJ1-1, with TRBD1 matching 8 bases. Per germline, CDR1 SNHLY and CDR2 FYNNEI. Losses at the gene ends were 6 bases for V and 1 base for J; bases not matched to a gene: 10. This CDR3 has 16 amino acids.

The rearrangement uses TRBV5-1 and TRBJ1-1, with 8 nucleotides matching TRBD1. Looked up from germline, CDR1 is SGHRS and CDR2 is YFSETQ. The CDR3 loop spans 15 amino acids. With 6 bases clipped from V and 3 bases from J, the junction kept 10 bases outside the gene matches. The CDR3 spells CASNPGGAKDTEAFF. The CDR3 DNA follows: TGCGCCAGCAACCCAGGGGGCGCGAAGGACACTGAAGCTTTCTTT.

Relative to its sample, this clone is large. V usage is TRBV7-3 and J usage is TRBJ1-1, with 7 bases that match TRBD1. The CDR3 totals 12 residues. V gave up 2 bases and J gave up 8 bases; unmatched junction bases: 2. From germline, CDR1 is SGHTA and CDR2 FQGTGA. The CDR3 loop is CASSLSGGEAFF. The CDR3 region has the DNA TGTGCCAGCAGCTTATCAGGGGGAGAAGCTTTCTTT.

This chain joins TRBV28 and TRBJ2-7; 7 nucleotides agree with TRBD2. This CDR3 has 14 amino acids. CDR1 MDHEN and CDR2 SYDVKM come from the germline V gene. V shed 4 bases and J 3 bases; nucleotides not matched to a gene: 6. The CDR3 protein is CASSSTWGGYEQYF. The CDR3 bases are TGTGCCAGCAGTTCCACCTGGGGGGGCTACGAGCAGTACTTC.

This clone was seen more than once but under ten times. The chain carries TRBV2 and TRBJ2-3; a possible D gene is TRBD2 (6 bases). Germline loops: CDR1 SNHLY, CDR2 FYNNEI. The ends were cut back, 8 bases at V and 0 bases at J, with 12 bases in the middle. The CDR3 covers 14 residues. The CDR3 DNA follows: TGTGCCAGCCTGAAGGGGACTAGCACAGATACGCAGTATTTT. This encodes CASLKGTSTDTQYF. The full variable domain, with the rest looked up from reference TRBV2 and TRBJ2-3, is EPEVTQTPSHQVTQMGQEVILRCVPISNHLYFYWYRQILGQKVEFLVSFYNNEISEKSEIFDDQFSVERPDGSNFTLKIRSTKLEDSAMYFCASLKGTSTDTQYFGPGTRLTVL.

The chain combines TRBV30 with TRBJ2-7; 9 positions match TRBD1. The CDR3 is 13 residues long. The germline gives CDR1 GTSNPN, CDR2 SVGIG (reference sequence). V dropped 5 bases and J dropped 3; count of bases not matched to a gene: 5. In nucleotides, the CDR3 is TGTGCCTGGGATCGGGGACAGGGCTACGAGCAGTACTTC. Residues: CAWDRGQGYEQYF.

The chain is built from TRBV29-1 and TRBJ1-1; unclear D gene. CDR3 length: 13 residues. V was cut by 7 bases and J by 0 bases, with 12 bases left in between. CDR1 and CDR2 from the germline V gene are SQVTM and ANQGSEA. The CDR3 reads CSGTLSMNTEAFF. CDR3 bases: TGCAGCGGAACGCTCTCCATGAACACTGAAGCTTTCTTT.

The V call is TRBV11-2, the J call TRBJ1-1, with 8 bases aligning to TRBD1. After removal of 1 base from V and 5 bases from J, the junction contained 6 bases not matched to a gene. The germline CDR1 and CDR2 sequences are SGHAT and FQNNGV. The CDR3 has 15 amino acids. CDR3 DNA sequence: TGTGCCAGCAGCTTAGGGACAGGGTTCGAAACTGAAGCTTTCTTT. Amino acids: CASSLGTGFETEAFF.

The CDR3 reads CASRKTTGDYNEQFF. CDR3 DNA: TGTGCCAGCAGAAAAACGACAGGGGACTACAATGAGCAGTTCTTC. This sequence joins TRBV6-1 and TRBJ2-1, with 8 bases that match TRBD1. The CDR3 is 15 residues long. Losses at the gene ends were 6 bases for V and 3 bases for J; bases not matched to a gene: 7. The germline CDR1 and CDR2 sequences are MNHNS and SASEGT.

This clone was seen just once. This chain links TRBV6-1 with TRBJ1-5, with D tentatively TRBD1 (6 bases). V was shortened by 3 bases and J by 0 bases, with 15 bases between the two germline ends. The CDR3 contains 17 residues. Germline CDR1 MNHNS, CDR2 SASEGT. As DNA, the CDR3 is TGTGCCAGCAGTGAGTCGGGACACTTATATAGCAATCAGCCCCAGCATTTT. Protein: CASSESGHLYSNQPQHF.

The chain carries TRBV5-1 and TRBJ2-3; the D gene is possibly TRBD1 (6 bases). Trimming left V 2 bases short and J 0 bases short, with 13 bases between. Germline-derived CDR1 and CDR2 are SGHRS and YFSETQ. This CDR3 contains 16 residues. The CDR3 nucleotides read TGCGCCAGCAGCTTAGCCGGGACACCTAGCACAGATACGCAGTATTTT. This codes for CASSLAGTPSTDTQYF.

CDR3 residues: CASWHGGGPSGDTQYF. The DNA for the CDR3 is TGTGCCAGCTGGCACGGGGGGGGCCCCTCGGGGGATACGCAGTATTTT. The chain links TRBV27 to TRBJ2-3; the match to TRBD2 covers 8 bases. V lost 8 bases, J lost 6 bases, and 16 bases stayed unmatched. The CDR3 has 16 amino acids. In germline, CDR1 is MNHEY, CDR2 SMNVEV (reference sequence).

The rearrangement links TRBV19 to TRBJ1-5; TRBD1 matches at 7 bases. The germline V gene has CDR1 LNHDA and CDR2 SQIVND (reference sequence). Unmatched junction bases numbered 7, after V lost 6 bases and J lost 5 bases. The CDR3 covers 14 residues. CDR3 DNA sequence: TGTGCCAGTAGACGCCTCAGGGGGGATCAGCCCCAGCATTTT. It encodes CASRRLRGDQPQHF.

The chain is built from TRBV27 and TRBJ2-7; tentative D call: TRBD2 (5 bases). Trimming shortened V by 3 bases and J by 6 bases, and 15 bases separated the two germline ends. The germline V gene has CDR1 MNHEY and CDR2 SMNVEV (reference sequence). The CDR3 contains 14 residues. The CDR3 here is CASSFGLGDSEQYF. Here the CDR3 DNA reads TGTGCCAGCAGTTTTGGACTGGGCGATTCCGAGCAGTACTTC.

The J gene is TRBJ2-5, the V gene TRBV5-1; no clear D gene. The CDR3 totals 12 residues. CDR1 SGHRS and CDR2 YFSETQ come from the germline V gene. Trimming left V 0 bases short and J 2 bases short, with 2 bases between. The CDR3 coding sequence is TGCGCCAGCAGCTTGGGTCAAGAGACCCAGTACTTC. This sequence encodes CASSLGQETQYF. Full variable domain (remainder filled in from reference TRBV5-1 and TRBJ2-5): KAGVTQTPRYLIKTRGQQVTLSCSPISGHRSVSWYQQTPGQGLQFLFEYFSETQRNKGNFPGRFSGRQFSNSRSEMNVSTLELGDSALYLCASSLGQETQYFGPGTRLLVL.

Ten or more counts support this clone. Other nucleotide sequences in the sample specify the same CDR3. J is TRBJ1-1 and V is TRBV2; 7 positions match TRBD1. CDR1 is SNHLY, CDR2 FYNNEI, per germline. The CDR3 has 16 amino acids. J was trimmed by 1 base and V by 5 bases; bases with no gene match: 10. Here the CDR3 DNA reads TGTGCCAGCAGTTACCCTCTAGACAGGGCGAACACTGAAGCTTTCTTT. This sequence encodes CASSYPLDRANTEAFF.